These 7 T cell receptor beta chains originate from one sample sequenced in a study of molecular identifiers for immune sequencing clone quantification. TCRdb reanalysed the PCR reads using MiXCR and keeps one entry per CDR3 protein. In the table there are around 460,000 distinct CDR3 sequences, about 20% of which are singletons. Sequences were obtained from naive CD8+ T cells from blood, with Jurkat cell RNA spiked in. Subset meaning: FACS-sorted CD8+CD4-CCR7+CD45RA+ naive T cells. These receptors were taken from a human donor in good health. Some libraries in this study had Jurkat cell RNA spiked in.

The chain uses TRBV11-3 and TRBJ2-1; D is perhaps TRBD1 (5 bases). The CDR3 runs 15 residues. The ends were cut back, 3 bases at V and 7 bases at J, with 16 bases in the middle. Germline V gene data show CDR1 as SGHNT and CDR2 as YENEEA. In DNA, the CDR3 is TGTGCCAGCAGCTTGTATGTTTCAGGGTCGAATGAGCAGTTCTTC. It codes for CASSLYVSGSNEQFF.

This chain joins TRBV6-5 and TRBJ2-3; possibly TRBD1 for D (6 bases). V was clipped by 5 bases and J by 2 bases, with 14 bases between them. Germline assignment: CDR1 MNHEY and CDR2 SVGAGI. The CDR3 has 15 amino acids. The CDR3 DNA is TGTGCCAGCAGTCCCCACAGGGCCCCCACAGATACGCAGTATTTT. Encoded protein: CASSPHRAPTDTQYF.

CDR3: CASRGPGMSGYTF. As DNA, the CDR3 is TGTGCCAGTAGAGGACCGGGAATGAGCGGCTACACCTTC. The rearrangement uses TRBV19 and TRBJ1-2; no clear D gene. The V gene lost 6 bases and the J gene lost 8 bases, with 16 bases spanning the gap. CDR1 and CDR2 (germline): LNHDA, SQIVND (reference sequence). The CDR3 covers 13 residues.

This clonotype was picked up many times. V is TRBV6-2 or TRBV6-3 and J is TRBJ2-7; D is ambiguous. Germline values: CDR1 MNHEY, CDR2 SVGEGT. V was clipped by 2 bases and J by 4 bases, with 12 bases between them. The CDR3 has 14 residues. The CDR3 is CASSYPPNRYEQYF. The CDR3 DNA follows: TGTGCCAGCAGTTACCCTCCCAATCGATACGAGCAGTACTTC.

This clonotype has more than one count but fewer than ten. The chain couples TRBV3-1 to TRBJ2-3; 7 bases align to TRBD1. The CDR3 runs 17 residues. Unmatched junction bases numbered 13, after V lost 3 bases and J lost 4 bases. The V gene's germline CDR1 is LGHDT and CDR2 YNNKEL (reference sequence). The CDR3 DNA sequence: TGTGCCAGCAGCCACAGAAGTGGACAGGTTGGCGCAGATACGCAGTATTTT. It yields the protein CASSHRSGQVGADTQYF.

Remarks on this clonotype: A much larger clone is a single base away; this may be a read error. The V call is TRBV7-9, the J call TRBJ2-1, with 7 positions matching TRBD2. This CDR3 is 13 amino acids long. Looked up from germline, CDR1 is SEHNR and CDR2 is FQNEAQ (reference sequence). CDR3 residues: CASSAGSYNEQLF. DNA for the CDR3: TGTGCCAGCTCAGCGGGATCCTACAATGAGCAGCTCTTC.

With respect to this clonotype: As the CDR3 is not closed by the conserved phenylalanine or tryptophan, this likely results from a read error. This chain connects TRBV29-1 to TRBJ2-1; 14 positions match TRBD2. The CDR3 covers 13 residues. In germline, CDR1 is SQVTM, CDR2 ANQGSEA. With 7 bases clipped from V and 9 bases from J, the junction kept 5 bases outside the gene matches. CDR3 in amino acids: CSAPGLAGVEQFL. Here the CDR3 DNA reads TGCAGCGCCCCGGGACTAGCGGGAGTTGAGCAGTTCCTC.